Here is one T cell receptor (beta chain) with its context. Germline lookup yields CDR1 SQVTM and CDR2 ANQGSEA. CDR3 length: 14 amino acids. The data derive from a study of T cells expressing NK-cell markers. Scientists made TCR beta cDNA using 5'RACE template switching with UMIs. From the 5' RACE reads, TCRdb lists one entry per CDR3 protein and no DNA. The table lists 160,000 or so distinct CDR3 sequences. The chain combines TRBV29-1 with TRBJ2-1; lacking DNA, the TRBD2 call made by TCRdb goes unchecked. The material sequenced was blood T cells: a sorted CD56 or NKG2C T cell subset, CD4+ or CD8+ T cells, or bulk PBMC T cells (not recorded which). This clonotype originated in a woman aged 18-70 years in good health. This CDR3 is CSVETRTSRDEQFF.